This T cell receptor (beta chain) was identified during a study of T cells in Graves' hyperthyroidism and ophthalmopathy. The study, taken as a whole, reports: Also found in blood were most expanded thyroid clonotypes above 0.001. Using 13 V-J features, a model discriminated ophthalmopathy from stable hyperthyroidism.

Patients with ophthalmopathy all had a Clinical Activity Score of at least 3, a NOSPECS grade of at least 4 and duration under 3 months. Diagnosis relied on clinical symptoms, serum thyroxine and TRAb, thyroid ultrasound and orbital computed tomography. A remark on this clonotype: Its antigen is as yet unknown.

The CDR3 length is 14 residues. V lost 7 bases, J lost 7 bases, and 19 bases lay in between. Germline V CDR1 and CDR2: MNHEY, SVGEGT. The TCR beta CDR3 regions underwent amplification using RNA transcripts as the source. The study used the HTBI primer set for a first-round RT-PCR of the TCR CDR3. TCRdb redid the calling of the multiplex PCR reads with MiXCR, one entry per CDR3 protein. The sample lists over 500,000 distinct CDR3 sequences; 15% to 20% were seen once. The source of this sequence is a woman aged 18-29 years with Graves' ophthalmopathy. The chain has TRBV6-2 or TRBV6-3 and TRBJ2-5, with a weak D call TRBD2 (6 bases). The sequenced sample consisted of blood. In nucleotides, the CDR3 is TGTGCCAGCAACCCTACGGGCCCAGCGGGGACCCAGTACTTC. Protein sequence: CASNPTGPAGTQYF.